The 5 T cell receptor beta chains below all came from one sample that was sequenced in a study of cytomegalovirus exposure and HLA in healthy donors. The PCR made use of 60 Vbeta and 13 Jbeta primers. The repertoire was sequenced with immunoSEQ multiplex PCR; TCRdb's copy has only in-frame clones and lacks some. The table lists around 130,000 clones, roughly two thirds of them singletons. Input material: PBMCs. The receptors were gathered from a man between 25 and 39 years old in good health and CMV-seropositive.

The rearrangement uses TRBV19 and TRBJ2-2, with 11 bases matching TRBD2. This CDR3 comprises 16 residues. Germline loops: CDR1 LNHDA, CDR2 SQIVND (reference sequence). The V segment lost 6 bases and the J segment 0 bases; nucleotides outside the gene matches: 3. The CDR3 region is CASRLAGVTNTGELFF. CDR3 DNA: TGTGCCAGTAGACTAGCGGGGGTAACGAACACCGGGGAGCTGTTTTTT.

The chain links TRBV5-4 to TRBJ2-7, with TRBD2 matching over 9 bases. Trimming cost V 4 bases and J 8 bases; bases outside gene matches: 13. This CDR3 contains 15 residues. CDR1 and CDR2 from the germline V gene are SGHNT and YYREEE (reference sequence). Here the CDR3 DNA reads TGTGCCAGCAGCAGTAAGCGGGAGGAGCCCGAGAAGCAGTACTTC. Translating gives CASSSKREEPEKQYF.

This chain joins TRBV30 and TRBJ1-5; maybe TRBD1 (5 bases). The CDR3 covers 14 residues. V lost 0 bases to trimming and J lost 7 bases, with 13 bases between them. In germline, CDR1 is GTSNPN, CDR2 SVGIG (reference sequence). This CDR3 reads CAWSVVFGGQPQHF. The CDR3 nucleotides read TGTGCCTGGAGTGTGGTTTTCGGGGGGCAGCCCCAGCATTTT.

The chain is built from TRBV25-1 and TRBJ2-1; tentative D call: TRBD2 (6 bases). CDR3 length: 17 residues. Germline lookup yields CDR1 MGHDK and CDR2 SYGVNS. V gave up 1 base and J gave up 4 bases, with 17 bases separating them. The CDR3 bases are TGTGCCAGCAGTGAATCTCGGCGGGACTCGACTTACAATGAGCAGTTCTTC. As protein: CASSESRRDSTYNEQFF.

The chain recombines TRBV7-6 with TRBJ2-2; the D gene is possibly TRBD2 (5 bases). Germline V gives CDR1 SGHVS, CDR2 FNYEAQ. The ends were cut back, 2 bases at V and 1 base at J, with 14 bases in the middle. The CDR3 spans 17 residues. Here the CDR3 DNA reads TGTGCCAGCAGCTTATCGTGGAGCGGCGAGAACACCGGGGAGCTGTTTTTT. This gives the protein CASSLSWSGENTGELFF.